This TCR beta chain is from a study of a mutant IDH1 vaccine in newly diagnosed glioma. On the study more broadly: In weeks 1, 3, 5, 7, 11, 15, 19 and 23, patients were vaccinated. Vaccination started 4-6 weeks after radiotherapy alone, or with temozolomide cycles. Patients arrived already treated with radiotherapy, temozolomide, or both, most having had both. Points from the study as a whole: Induction of immune responses by the vaccine occurred in about 93% of patients.

Repertoires were generated with immunoSEQ multiplex PCR, while TCRdb's copy carries only in-frame clones and drops some. The sample lists around 56,000 clones, roughly four fifths occurring once. Noted time point: week 5, during vaccination. Mutant IDH1 20-mer peptide, at 300 ug, made up each vaccine dose, with topical imiquimod. Deletions cut 7 bases from V and 4 bases from J, with 19 bases between. The V gene's germline CDR1 is SGHTA and CDR2 FQGNSA. The CDR3 length is 15 residues. This clone appeared a single time. The antigen is unknown. This chain joins TRBV7-2 and TRBJ1-1; the D is unclear. This sample comprised PBMCs, obtained from a glioma patient whose treatment included an IDH1 peptide vaccine. This TCR came from a man aged 25-40 years with glioma. The CDR3 sequence is CASNFPAGYSTEAFF. In DNA, the CDR3 is TGTGCCAGCAACTTCCCGGCTGGTTATAGCACTGAAGCTTTCTTT.